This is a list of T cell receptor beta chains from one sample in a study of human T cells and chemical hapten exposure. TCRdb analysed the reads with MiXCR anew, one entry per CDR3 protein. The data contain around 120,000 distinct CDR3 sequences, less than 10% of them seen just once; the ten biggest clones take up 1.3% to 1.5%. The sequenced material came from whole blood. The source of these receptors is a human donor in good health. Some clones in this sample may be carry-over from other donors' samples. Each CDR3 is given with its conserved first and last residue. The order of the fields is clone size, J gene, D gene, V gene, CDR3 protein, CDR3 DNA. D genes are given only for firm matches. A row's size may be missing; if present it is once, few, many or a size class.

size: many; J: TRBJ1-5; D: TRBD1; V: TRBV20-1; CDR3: CSAIPGTANQPQHF; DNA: TGCAGTGCAATCCCCGGGACAGCTAATCAGCCCCAGCATTTT
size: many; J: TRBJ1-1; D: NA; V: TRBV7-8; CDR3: CASSPGPTGNTEAFF; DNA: TGTGCCAGCAGCCCCGGGCCTACAGGGAACACTGAAGCTTTCTTT
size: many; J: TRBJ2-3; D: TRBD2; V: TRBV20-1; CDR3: CSAQTQLAGVTDTQYF; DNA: TGCAGTGCCCAAACCCAACTAGCGGGAGTCACAGATACGCAGTATTTT
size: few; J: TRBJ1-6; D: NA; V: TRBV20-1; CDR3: CSAREANRSSYNSPLHF; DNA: TGCAGTGCTAGAGAGGCAAACCGGAGCTCCTATAATTCACCCCTCCACTTT
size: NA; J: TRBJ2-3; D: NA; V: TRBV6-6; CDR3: CASSSPSGGKQYF; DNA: TGTGCCAGCAGTTCCCCTAGTGGGGGTAAGCAGTATTTT
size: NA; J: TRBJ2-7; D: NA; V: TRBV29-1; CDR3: CSVVISYEQYF; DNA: TGCAGCGTTGTCATCTCCTACGAGCAGTACTTC
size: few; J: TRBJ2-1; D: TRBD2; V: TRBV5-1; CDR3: CASSLGLAEGPSSYNEQFF; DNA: TGCGCCAGCAGCTTGGGACTAGCGGAGGGACCTAGCTCCTACAATGAGCAGTTCTTC
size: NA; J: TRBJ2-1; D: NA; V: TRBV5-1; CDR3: CASSLERGNEQFF; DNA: TGCGCCAGCAGCTTGGAAAGGGGCAATGAGCAGTTCTTC
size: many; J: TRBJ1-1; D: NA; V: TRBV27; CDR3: CASNPGGLLNTEAFF; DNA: TGTGCCAGCAATCCTGGGGGACTTTTGAACACTGAAGCTTTCTTT
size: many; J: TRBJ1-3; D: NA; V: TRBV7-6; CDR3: CASSFLFPSETSGNTIYF; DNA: TGTGCCAGCAGCTTCCTGTTTCCTTCAGAGACCTCTGGAAACACCATATATTTT
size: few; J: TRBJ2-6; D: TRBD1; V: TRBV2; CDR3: CASSSPGQANSGANVLTF; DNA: TGTGCCAGCAGTTCTCCGGGACAGGCGAACTCTGGGGCCAACGTCCTGACTTTC
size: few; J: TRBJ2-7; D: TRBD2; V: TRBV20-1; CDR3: CSARDPTSGDEQYF; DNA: TGCAGTGCTAGAGATCCGACTAGCGGGGACGAGCAGTACTTC
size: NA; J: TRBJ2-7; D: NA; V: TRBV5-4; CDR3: CASSLGDSNYEQYF; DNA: TGTGCCAGCAGCTTGGGTGATAGCAACTACGAGCAGTACTTC
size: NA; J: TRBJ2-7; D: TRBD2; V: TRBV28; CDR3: CASSFGGGASLEQYF; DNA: TGTGCCAGCAGTTTCGGGGGGGGGGCCTCACTCGAGCAGTACTTC
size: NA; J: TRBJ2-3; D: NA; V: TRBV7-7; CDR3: CASSSGVSTDTQYF; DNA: TGTGCCAGCAGCTCGGGGGTTAGCACAGATACGCAGTATTTT
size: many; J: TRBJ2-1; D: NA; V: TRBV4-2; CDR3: CASSQGYREPSYNEQFF; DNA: TGTGCCAGCAGCCAAGGGTACCGGGAGCCCTCCTACAATGAGCAGTTCTTC
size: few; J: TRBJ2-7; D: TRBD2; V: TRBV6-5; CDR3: CASSYSLAGDYEQYF; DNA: TGTGCCAGCAGTTACTCCCTAGCGGGAGACTACGAGCAGTACTTC
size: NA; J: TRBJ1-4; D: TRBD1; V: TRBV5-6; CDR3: CASSFRDRPANEKLFF; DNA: TGTGCCAGCAGCTTCCGGGACAGACCGGCTAATGAAAAACTGTTTTTT
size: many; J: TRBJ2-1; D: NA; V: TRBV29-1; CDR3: CSVGSLKNEQFF; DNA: TGCAGCGTTGGGTCCTTGAAGAATGAGCAGTTCTTC
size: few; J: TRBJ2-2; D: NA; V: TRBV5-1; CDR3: CASSRQTANTGELFF; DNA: TGCGCCAGCAGCCGACAGACAGCGAACACCGGGGAGCTGTTTTTT
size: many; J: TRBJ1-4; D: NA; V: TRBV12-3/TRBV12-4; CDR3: CASSSSGPGKLFF; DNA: TGTGCCAGCAGTTCTTCAGGGCCGGGAAAACTGTTTTTT
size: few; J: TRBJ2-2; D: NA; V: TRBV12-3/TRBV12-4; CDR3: CASSPMGYGELFF; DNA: TGTGCCAGCAGCCCGATGGGTTACGGGGAGCTGTTTTTT
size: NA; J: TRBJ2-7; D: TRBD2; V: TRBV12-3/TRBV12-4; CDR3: CASSLSGGKGEQYF; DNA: TGTGCCAGCAGTTTATCGGGGGGGAAAGGAGAGCAGTACTTC
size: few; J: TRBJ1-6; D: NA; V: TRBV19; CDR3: CASTVGPNNSPLHF; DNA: TGTGCCAGTACCGTAGGACCCAATAATTCACCCCTCCACTTT
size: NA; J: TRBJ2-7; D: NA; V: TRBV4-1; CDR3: CASSHPGGGSSYEQYF; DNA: TGCGCCAGCAGCCACCCTGGGGGGGGCTCCTCCTACGAGCAGTACTTC
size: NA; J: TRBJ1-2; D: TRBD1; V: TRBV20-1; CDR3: CSARSLGQGEYGYTF; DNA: TGCAGTGCTAGATCTCTTGGACAGGGGGAGTATGGCTACACCTTC
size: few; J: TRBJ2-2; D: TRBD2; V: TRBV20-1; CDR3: CSASGTSGTMELFF; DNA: TGCAGTGCTTCCGGGACTAGCGGAACTATGGAGCTGTTTTTT
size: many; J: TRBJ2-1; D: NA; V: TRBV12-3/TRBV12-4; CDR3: CASTGSSSYNEQFF; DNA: TGTGCCAGCACGGGGAGTTCCTCCTACAATGAGCAGTTCTTC
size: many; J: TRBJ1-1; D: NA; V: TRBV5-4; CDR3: CASSLPAENTEAFF; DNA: TGTGCCAGCAGCTTGCCGGCGGAGAACACTGAAGCTTTCTTT
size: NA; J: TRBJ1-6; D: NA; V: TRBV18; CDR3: CASSPVSGDNSPLHF; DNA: TGTGCCAGCTCACCAGTATCAGGGGATAATTCACCCCTCCACTTT
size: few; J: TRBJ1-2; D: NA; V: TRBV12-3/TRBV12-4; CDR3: CASSPGQTNYGYTF; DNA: TGTGCCAGCAGTCCCGGACAGACTAACTATGGCTACACCTTC
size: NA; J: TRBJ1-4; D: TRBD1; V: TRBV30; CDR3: CACLYTGEEKLFF; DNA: TGTGCCTGTCTTTACACAGGGGAAGAAAAACTGTTTTTT
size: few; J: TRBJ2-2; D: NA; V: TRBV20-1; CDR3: CSAKGHTNTGELFF; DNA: TGCAGTGCGAAGGGACATACGAACACCGGGGAGCTGTTTTTT
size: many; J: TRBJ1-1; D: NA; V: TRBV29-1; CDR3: CSVAETAEAFF; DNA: TGCAGCGTTGCGGAGACAGCTGAAGCTTTCTTT
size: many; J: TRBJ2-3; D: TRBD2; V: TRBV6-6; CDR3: CASSSDRTASGSTDTQYF; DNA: TGTGCCAGCAGTTCCGACCGAACCGCTAGCGGGAGCACAGATACGCAGTATTTT
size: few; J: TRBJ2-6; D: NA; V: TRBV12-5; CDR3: CASGQSGANVLTF; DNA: TGTGCTAGTGGGCAGTCGGGGGCCAACGTCCTGACTTTC
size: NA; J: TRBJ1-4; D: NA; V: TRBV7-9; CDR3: CASSLAGSEKLFF; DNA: TGTGCCAGCAGCTTAGCAGGCTCCGAAAAACTGTTTTTT
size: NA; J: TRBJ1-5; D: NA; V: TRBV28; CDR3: CASSLPPWDSNSNQPQHF; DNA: TGTGCCAGCAGTTTACCCCCCTGGGACTCGAATAGCAATCAGCCCCAGCATTTT
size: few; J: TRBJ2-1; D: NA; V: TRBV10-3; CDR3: CAISGGQGLKTSSYNEQFF; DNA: TGTGCCATCAGCGGCGGGCAGGGCCTAAAAACGAGCTCCTACAATGAGCAGTTCTTC
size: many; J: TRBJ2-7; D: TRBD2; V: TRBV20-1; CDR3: CSARGRDESEQYF; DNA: TGCAGTGCCCGGGGGAGGGATGAGAGCGAGCAGTACTTC
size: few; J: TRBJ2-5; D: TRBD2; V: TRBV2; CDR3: CASRAGLAGPQETQYF; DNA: TGTGCCAGCAGAGCGGGACTAGCGGGCCCCCAAGAGACCCAGTACTTC